The 19 T cell receptor beta chains in this list originate from one sample, sequenced in a study of blood T cell repertoires in COVID-19. Data came from immunoSEQ multiplex PCR; TCRdb stores just in-frame clones and leaves some out. The repertoire holds about 210,000 clones, with about 92% as singletons. Source material: peripheral blood. The receptors come from a man aged 25 to 45 with acute or convalescent COVID-19.

The chain is built from TRBV19 and TRBJ1-2; TRBD1 is a possible D gene (6 bases). This CDR3 is 15 amino acids long. CDR1 and CDR2 from the germline V gene are LNHDA and SQIVND (reference sequence). The V end was cut by 7 bases, the J end by 2 bases, with 17 bases between. In DNA, the CDR3 is TGTGCCAGTAACCCAAGACCCCAGGGGAACTATGGCTACACCTTC. Amino acids: CASNPRPQGNYGYTF.

V gene TRBV18 combines with J gene TRBJ2-7, with TRBD1 matching over 10 bases. Germline V CDR1 and CDR2: KGHSH, LQKENI. V was clipped by 3 bases and J by 6 bases; unmatched bases: 2. The CDR3 is 13 residues long. The CDR3 loop reads CASSPGTGVEQYF. The CDR3 DNA follows: TGTGCCAGCTCACCGGGGACAGGGGTCGAGCAGTACTTC.

A single count supports this clone. CDR3 protein: CASSVSVHTDTQYF. The CDR3 DNA follows: TGTGCCAGCAGCGTAAGCGTCCACACAGATACGCAGTATTTT. The chain has TRBV9 and TRBJ2-3, with unresolved D. CDR3 length equals 14 residues. V was trimmed by 1 base and J by 2 bases, leaving 8 bases between them. Germline V gene data show CDR1 as SGDLS and CDR2 as YYNGEE.

V and J are TRBV11-2 and TRBJ2-7; 9 bases line up with TRBD1. The ends lost 4 bases at V and 3 bases at J; junction bases unmatched: 4. This CDR3 has 14 residues. Germline V gene lookup returns CDR1 SGHAT and CDR2 FQNNGV. The CDR3 spells CASSSGTGSYEQYF. CDR3 in DNA: TGTGCCAGCAGCTCGGGGACAGGGAGCTACGAGCAGTACTTC.

The chain couples TRBV6-1 to TRBJ2-7; 9 bases match TRBD1. J was trimmed by 0 bases and V by 4 bases; bases with no gene match: 10. The CDR3 length is 17 residues. Per germline, CDR1 MNHNS and CDR2 SASEGT. The CDR3 region is CASSGTIGTGYSYEQYF. The CDR3 bases are TGTGCCAGCAGTGGCACGATCGGGACAGGGTACTCCTACGAGCAGTACTTC.

J is TRBJ2-7 and V is TRBV11-2; 7 bases agree with TRBD1. Trimming took 1 base from V and 1 from J; bases not matched to a gene: 4. The germline V gene has CDR1 SGHAT and CDR2 FQNNGV. The length of the CDR3 is 15 residues. The CDR3 region is CASSLGGTDSYEQYF. DNA of the CDR3: TGTGCCAGCAGCTTAGGTGGGACAGATTCCTACGAGCAGTACTTC.

The V and J genes are TRBV7-9 and TRBJ2-2; 7 bases align to TRBD1. V dropped 3 bases and J dropped 4; count of bases not matched to a gene: 5. Per germline, CDR1 SEHNR and CDR2 FQNEAQ (reference sequence). This CDR3 is built from 15 residues. Here the CDR3 DNA reads TGTGCCAGCAGCTTGCGACAGGGTGGCACCGGGGAGCTGTTTTTT. Its translation: CASSLRQGGTGELFF. The variable domain in full, with the rest retrieved from reference TRBV7-9 and TRBJ2-2, is DTGVSQNPRHKITKRGQNVTFRCDPISEHNRLYWYRQTLGQGPEFLTYFQNEAQLEKSRLLSDRFSAERPKGSFSTLEIQRTEQGDSAMYLCASSLRQGGTGELFFGEGSRLTVL.

The chain has TRBV30 and TRBJ1-3; D uncertain. V was clipped by 3 bases and J by 4 bases, with 10 bases between them. Germline V gene lookup returns CDR1 GTSNPN and CDR2 SVGIG (reference sequence). The CDR3 runs to 13 residues. CDR3 nucleotide sequence: TGTGCCTGGAGCCGGGATGACGGAAACACCATATATTTT. Translation: CAWSRDDGNTIYF.

This clone was recorded once. The chain uses TRBV28 and TRBJ1-1; D remains ambiguous. Trimming stripped 6 bases from V and 2 bases from J, with 13 bases between. Germline values: CDR1 MDHEN, CDR2 SYDVKM. The CDR3 is 14 amino acids. This CDR3 is CASSPPPVNTEAFF. Here the CDR3 DNA reads TGTGCCAGCAGCCCCCCCCCGGTTAACACTGAAGCTTTCTTT.

V gene TRBV2 combines with J gene TRBJ2-7, with D maybe TRBD1 (5 bases). Trimming removed 5 bases from V and 10 bases from J, with 12 bases in between. CDR1 is SNHLY, CDR2 FYNNEI, per germline. The length of the CDR3 is 11 residues. For the CDR3, the DNA is TGTGCCAGCAGTCCTTTCCAGGGACAGTACTTC. Its protein product is CASSPFQGQYF.

The chain links TRBV10-3 to TRBJ1-1; unclear D gene. Germline lookup yields CDR1 ENHRY and CDR2 SYGVKD. The CDR3 contains 14 residues. Between the trimmed V and J ends, which lost 6 bases and 4 bases, there was a span of 15 bases. This CDR3 reads CAIRGTGGSTEAFF. CDR3 coding DNA: TGTGCCATCAGGGGAACGGGAGGCTCCACTGAAGCTTTCTTT.

The rearrangement uses TRBV11-2 and TRBJ2-5, with TRBD1 identical over 8 bases. This CDR3 has 14 residues. Germline trimming cut 6 bases from V and 4 bases from J; bases unmatched to any gene: 7. Per the germline V gene, CDR1 is SGHAT and CDR2 is FQNNGV. The DNA of the CDR3 is TGTGCCAGCAGTACTCAGGGGGCGCGAGAGACCCAGTACTTC. It yields the protein CASSTQGARETQYF.

The rearrangement links TRBV18 to TRBJ1-1, with no clear D. The CDR3 contains 13 residues. Germline lookup yields CDR1 KGHSH and CDR2 LQKENI. Deletions cut 3 bases from V and 12 bases from J, with 17 bases between. As DNA, the CDR3 is TGTGCCAGCTCACCTATGGCGGAGGTTGCGTCTTTCTTT. Its translation: CASSPMAEVASFF.

V and J are TRBV9 and TRBJ2-7; D is undetermined. CDR3 size: 14 residues. Germline V lookup: CDR1 SGDLS, CDR2 YYNGEE. Deletions cut 0 bases from V and 0 bases from J, with 7 bases between. In DNA form, the CDR3 reads TGTGCCAGCAGCGTAGGGTTAGCCTCCTACGAGCAGTACTTC. It translates to CASSVGLASYEQYF.

This sequence joins TRBV4-1 and TRBJ2-7; TRBD2 is a possible D gene (5 bases). The CDR3 consists of 16 residues. V lost 3 bases and J lost 0, with 15 bases in between. Germline V CDR1 and CDR2: MGHRA, YSYEKL. CDR3 bases: TGCGCCAGCAGCCACCCCCCGGGGTGGTCCTCCTACGAGCAGTACTTC. Translating gives CASSHPPGWSSYEQYF.

The chain links TRBV6-5 to TRBJ1-2, with TRBD1 matching over 11 bases. Germline V gives CDR1 MNHEY, CDR2 SVGAGI. This CDR3 spans 12 amino acids. J gave up 8 bases and V 6 bases, and 2 bases lay outside the gene matches. The CDR3 loop reads CASRDRGQGYTF. The CDR3 bases are TGTGCCAGCAGGGACAGGGGGCAGGGCTACACCTTC.

This clone came up once. The chain combines TRBV7-8 with TRBJ1-5; TRBD1 is a possible D gene (6 bases). Per germline, CDR1 SGHVS and CDR2 FQNEAQ. The CDR3 has 15 residues. The V gene lost 5 bases and the J gene lost 3 bases, with 14 bases spanning the gap. The DNA of the CDR3 is TGTGCCAGCAGCCCTGGGGGGGCCGACAATCAGCCCCAGCATTTT. It yields the protein CASSPGGADNQPQHF.

V usage is TRBV7-9 and J usage is TRBJ1-4, with D possibly TRBD1 on 6 matching bases. This CDR3 comprises 15 residues. Trimming took 5 bases from V and 5 from J, leaving 15 bases between them. CDR1 is SEHNR, CDR2 FQNEAQ, per germline (reference sequence). CDR3 DNA sequence: TGTGCCAGCAGCGTTGAAGCAGGGGCAAATGAAAAACTGTTTTTT. Protein: CASSVEAGANEKLFF.

The rearrangement links TRBV15 to TRBJ2-5; D remains ambiguous. The ends were cut back, 6 bases at V and 3 bases at J, with 11 bases in the middle. Germline CDR1 reads LNHNV; CDR2 reads YYDKDF (reference sequence). The CDR3 runs 13 residues. The CDR3 nucleotides read TGTGCCACCAGGCTTCACCCTAAAGAGACCCAGTACTTC. This sequence encodes CATRLHPKETQYF.